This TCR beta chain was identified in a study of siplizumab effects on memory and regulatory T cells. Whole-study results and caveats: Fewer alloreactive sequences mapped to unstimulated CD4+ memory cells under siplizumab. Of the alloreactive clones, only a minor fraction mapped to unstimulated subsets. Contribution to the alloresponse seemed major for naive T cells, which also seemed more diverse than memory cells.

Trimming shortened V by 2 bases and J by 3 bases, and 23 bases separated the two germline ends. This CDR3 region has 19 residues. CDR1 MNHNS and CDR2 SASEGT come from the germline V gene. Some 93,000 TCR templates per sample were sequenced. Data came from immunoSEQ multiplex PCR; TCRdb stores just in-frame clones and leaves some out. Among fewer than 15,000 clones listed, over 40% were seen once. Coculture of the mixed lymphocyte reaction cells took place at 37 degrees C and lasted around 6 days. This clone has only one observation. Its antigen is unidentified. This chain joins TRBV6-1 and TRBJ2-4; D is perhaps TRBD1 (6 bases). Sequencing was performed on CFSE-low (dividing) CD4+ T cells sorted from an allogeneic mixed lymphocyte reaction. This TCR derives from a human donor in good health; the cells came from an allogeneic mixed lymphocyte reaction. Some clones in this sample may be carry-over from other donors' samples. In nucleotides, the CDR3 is TGTGCCAGCAGTGAAACGCTAGGGACACTTCAGGTGGGCAAAAACATTCAGTACTTC. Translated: CASSETLGTLQVGKNIQYF.